This T cell receptor (beta chain) was sequenced in a study of shared clonotypes between healthy human individuals. The assay was run at deep level. Profiled with immunoSEQ multiplex PCR; TCRdb holds only in-frame clones, not every one. The sample includes 1 million to 1.3 million clones, around 78% of them seen just once. V lost 5 bases to trimming and J lost 3 bases, with 17 bases between them. There are 16 residues in the CDR3. Germline V gene lookup returns CDR1 SEHNR and CDR2 FQNEAQ (reference sequence). The chain is built from TRBV7-9 and TRBJ1-3; D unresolved. Sequenced input: memory CD4+ T cells from PBMCs. Subset here: CD45RA-negative fraction. The sequence came from a man aged 18 to 29 in good health. Some clones in this sample may be carry-over from other donors' samples. The CDR3 DNA is TGTGCCAGCAGCCCATACAGCAACCCGGGTGGAAACACCATATATTTT. It is translated as CASSPYSNPGGNTIYF.